This entry is about one T cell receptor beta chain. Its antigen has not been determined. Base qualities are not provided; no much larger clone lies one nucleotide away. This specimen belongs to a study of blood T cell repertoires in COVID-19 (TCRdb year 2020). Regarding the study in general: The collaborator samples originated in the United States, Italy and Spain and spanned the acute and convalescent phases of COVID-19. The material from the prospective study consisted of cDNA or gDNA derived from T cells, B-cell-depleted T cells, or PBMCs. The dataset comprised deeply sampled blood TCRbeta repertoires from subjects exposed to, actively infected with, or recovered from COVID-19. The repertoires were released in a freely available public database intended as a resource for research on the immune response to SARS-CoV-2. The samples were drawn from two sources: the first 160 participants of the ongoing ImmuneRACE study, and 1,000 to 1,500 subjects contributed by 6 global collaborators. A de-identified subject ID, COVID-19 status, age in years and sex were almost always included in the sample metadata. HLA class I and class II types, where available, came from metadata supplied by the sample provider rather than from assay-based typing. Here is what the overall study found, with its caveats: Clinical and demographic metadata were provided uncurated, with the amount varying by source and participant.

The immunoSEQ Assay, a bias-controlled multiplex PCR, was used to amplify TCRbeta CDR3 regions from genomic DNA. In the authors' own workflow: Nucleated cell counts per sample were estimated from amplification of reference gene primers within the assay. To quantify the absolute abundance of each unique TCRbeta CDR3 rearrangement, sequence reads were collapsed and filtered. For each sample, productive Simpson clonality was calculated as the square root of Simpson's diversity index over productive rearrangements. Held by TCRdb, this immuneACCESS table contains in-frame sequences only and omits some clones. Under half of the omission traces to an unresolved V gene where checked; the cause of the rest is unknown. The V and J calls and clone size come from that table; D and trimming were worked out from the DNA. The sample table records 300,000 to 400,000 clones; more than 70% of these occur just once. The top ten hold less than 9.5% of the sample.

The CDR3 covers 14 residues, taking in both the cysteine and the phenylalanine. Just the 42-base CDR3 DNA is kept, in frame starting at base 1. Germline trimming amounts to 4 bases on V and 5 bases on J, with 4 as the count of junction bases outside the gene matches. CDR1 SGHNT and CDR2 YENEEA are derived from the germline V gene. Another Seattle source contributed samples from volunteer blood donors who had recovered from COVID-19. The collaborating institutions used their own protocols to collect whole blood in K2EDTA tubes. For TCRbeta analysis, collaborator samples were shipped as frozen whole blood, as isolated PBMCs, or as DNA extracted from either sample type.

The receptor chain draws on TRBV11-3 and TRBJ2-5; 10 bases in the junction line up with TRBD1. The clonotype originates from a woman in her 50s who had recovered from COVID-19. The sample consisted of peripheral blood. The bases are TGTGCCAGCAGCTCGACAGGGGGCGGTGAGACCCAGTACTTC. Its translation reads: CASSSTGGGETQYF.